This T cell receptor (beta chain) was profiled in a study of control samples from healthy donors and cancer patients. CDR1 and CDR2 (germline): MNHEY, SMNVEV (reference sequence). This CDR3 spans 15 amino acids. V lost 2 bases, J lost 3 bases, and 13 bases lay in between. Sequenced by immunoSEQ multiplex PCR; TCRdb stores in-frame clones only, minus some. The sample lists under 200,000 clones, roughly 94% occurring once. The TCR was taken from a woman aged 40 to 50 in good health. The J gene is TRBJ2-5, the V gene TRBV27; D possibly matches TRBD1 or TRBD2 (5 bases each). Sequencing was performed on blood. The CDR3 loop reads CASSLRDGRKETQYF. The CDR3, as DNA: TGTGCCAGCAGTTTACGGGACGGCAGAAAAGAGACCCAGTACTTC.